Shown below are 15 T cell receptor beta chains from a single sample sequenced in a study of cytomegalovirus exposure and HLA in healthy donors. PCR was performed using 60 Vbeta and 13 Jbeta primers. Assay: immunoSEQ multiplex PCR; the TCRdb copy retains only in-frame clones and omits some. The repertoire holds around 91,000 clones, with about three quarters as singletons. Material: PBMCs. The receptor source for this set is a woman aged 40 to 50 in good health and CMV-seropositive.

The sample holds a few counts of this clone. The rearrangement uses TRBV7-9 and TRBJ2-7; 12 bases match TRBD1. CDR1 and CDR2 from the germline V gene are SEHNR and FQNEAQ (reference sequence). J lost 7 bases, V lost 5 bases, and 21 bases had no gene match. The CDR3 has 19 residues. CDR3 residues: CASSNRALRPGQGAREQYF. The CDR3 DNA sequence: TGTGCCAGCAGCAATCGTGCCCTGCGACCGGGACAGGGGGCGAGGGAGCAGTACTTC.

The rearrangement links TRBV19 to TRBJ2-1; 7 bases agree with TRBD2. The CDR3 spans 16 residues. The germline V gene has CDR1 LNHDA and CDR2 SQIVND (reference sequence). J gave up 4 bases and V 7 bases, and 13 bases lay outside the gene matches. CDR3: CASKRAGVAQYNEQFF. CDR3 nucleotides: TGTGCCAGTAAGAGGGCGGGAGTGGCCCAATACAATGAGCAGTTCTTC.

This sequence joins TRBV13 and TRBJ2-7; the D gene is possibly TRBD1 (6 bases). Per germline, CDR1 PRHDT and CDR2 FYEKMQ (reference sequence). V lost 5 bases to trimming and J lost 1 base, with 21 bases between them. The CDR3 loop spans 17 amino acids. CDR3 amino acids: CASSPRQGRGVSYEQYF. In DNA, the CDR3 is TGTGCCAGCAGCCCCCGCCAGGGCAGGGGAGTTTCCTACGAGCAGTACTTC.

This chain connects TRBV28 to TRBJ2-7, with D possibly being TRBD1 (5 bases). The CDR3 spans 14 residues. Germline CDR1 MDHEN, CDR2 SYDVKM. V was cut by 4 bases and J by 3 bases, with 13 bases left in between. CDR3: CASSSHDRNYEQYF. Here the CDR3 DNA reads TGTGCCAGCAGTTCGCACGACAGAAACTACGAGCAGTACTTC.

The chain uses TRBV18 and TRBJ2-2; D gene unclear. From germline, CDR1 is KGHSH and CDR2 LQKENI. V lost 4 bases to trimming and J lost 3 bases, with 6 bases between them. The CDR3 spans 13 residues. Here the CDR3 reads CASSLQDTGELFF. The CDR3 coding sequence is TGTGCCAGCTCACTTCAGGACACCGGGGAGCTGTTTTTT.

V gene TRBV27 combines with J gene TRBJ2-7, with D possibly matching TRBD1 (6 bases). Germline assignment: CDR1 MNHEY and CDR2 SMNVEV (reference sequence). V lost 6 bases and J lost 3, with 15 bases in between. The CDR3 spans 14 residues. The DNA for the CDR3 is TGTGCCAGCAGACCCGAGGGGGTACGCTACGAGCAGTACTTC. Its protein product is CASRPEGVRYEQYF.

V is TRBV28 and J is TRBJ2-3, with 11 bases matching TRBD2. V lost 5 bases to trimming and J lost 3 bases; unmatched junction nucleotides: 4. CDR1 MDHEN and CDR2 SYDVKM come from the germline V gene. The CDR3 loop spans 15 amino acids. The CDR3 is CASSPRLAGTDTQYF. The CDR3 coding sequence is TGTGCCAGCAGTCCTCGACTAGCGGGAACAGATACGCAGTATTTT. Combining the CDR3 with reference TRBV28 and TRBJ2-3 gives the whole variable domain DVKVTQSSRYLVKRTGEKVFLECVQDMDHENMFWYRQDPGLGLRLIYFSYDVKMKEKGDIPEGYSVSREKKERFSLILESASTNQTSMYLCASSPRLAGTDTQYFGPGTRLTVL.

This sequence joins TRBV27 and TRBJ2-5; 12 bases are a match to TRBD2. The CDR3 covers 18 residues. The junction had 11 bases not matched to a gene; V was cut back by 2 bases and J by 4 bases. In germline, CDR1 is MNHEY, CDR2 SMNVEV (reference sequence). The CDR3 loop is CASSLTLAGGFIRETQYF. The CDR3 DNA sequence: TGTGCCAGCAGTTTAACGCTAGCGGGAGGGTTCATAAGAGAGACCCAGTACTTC.

The CDR3 loop reads CASRSGQGRGYTF. The CDR3 DNA follows: TGTGCCAGCAGATCGGGACAGGGTAGGGGCTACACCTTC. The chain is built from TRBV9 and TRBJ1-2, with 9 nucleotides matching TRBD1. Germline V gene lookup returns CDR1 SGDLS and CDR2 YYNGEE. The CDR3 has 13 amino acids. V was pared by 5 bases and J by 8 bases, with 7 bases of the junction left unmatched.

The chain links TRBV9 to TRBJ1-2; D not resolved. The CDR3 runs 15 residues. With 0 bases removed from V and 6 bases from J, the gap between germline ends came to 15 bases. CDR1 and CDR2 (germline): SGDLS, YYNGEE. CDR3 residues: CASSVATREWDGYTF. The DNA of the CDR3 is TGTGCCAGCAGCGTAGCTACGAGGGAGTGGGATGGCTACACCTTC.

This chain joins TRBV6-4 and TRBJ2-1; possible D gene TRBD1, 6 bases. V was trimmed by 0 bases and J by 13 bases, leaving 13 bases between them. CDR3 length: 13 amino acids. The germline gives CDR1 MRHNA, CDR2 SNTAGT. CDR3 loop: CASSDSTEGHQFF. The CDR3 nucleotides are TGTGCCAGCAGTGACTCGACAGAGGGACACCAGTTCTTC.

The V and J genes are TRBV10-2 and TRBJ2-5; D gene ambiguous. TRBJ2-7 explains the end of the DNA better; the J call may be wrong. CDR3 length equals 11 residues. Germline assignment: CDR1 WSHSY and CDR2 SAAADI. CDR3 amino acids: CASSSTYEQYF. The CDR3 region has the DNA TGCGCCAGCAGTTCCACCTACGAGCAGTACTTC.

The chain carries TRBV27 and TRBJ1-2; weak D call: TRBD1 (5 bases). CDR3 size: 15 residues. Trimming pared 5 bases from V and 0 bases from J, leaving 13 bases between. In germline, CDR1 is MNHEY, CDR2 SMNVEV (reference sequence). CDR3 sequence: CASSPQDLANYGYTF. In DNA form, the CDR3 reads TGTGCCAGCAGTCCACAGGACCTAGCTAACTATGGCTACACCTTC.

The CDR3 loop reads CASSYKRGNDPSTDTQYF. The CDR3 DNA sequence: TGCGCCAGCAGTTACAAAAGGGGGAACGACCCTAGCACAGATACGCAGTATTTT. The chain has TRBV4-3 and TRBJ2-3; tentatively, D is TRBD1 (6 bases). The V gene's germline CDR1 is LGHNA and CDR2 YSLEER. The CDR3 is 18 residues long. V lost 6 bases, J lost 0 bases, and 22 bases lay in between.

This chain links TRBV6-5 with TRBJ2-7; 9 positions agree with TRBD1. Germline trimming cut 5 bases from V and 5 bases from J; bases unmatched to any gene: 7. CDR1 is MNHEY, CDR2 SVGAGI, per germline. This CDR3 spans 14 amino acids. In DNA, the CDR3 is TGTGCCAGCAGTCCGGGACAGGGTTCCGACGAGCAGTACTTC. This sequence encodes CASSPGQGSDEQYF.